The source of this T cell receptor beta chain is a study of glioma-infiltrating T cells after dendritic cell vaccination. Study overall: Patients had newly diagnosed or recurrent glioblastoma and received dendritic cell vaccines.

This sample's time point: after dendritic cell vaccination, including at tumor progression/relapse. The CDR3 is 19 residues long. Germline V lookup: CDR1 SEHNR, CDR2 FQNEAQ (reference sequence). J was trimmed by 4 bases and V by 5 bases; bases with no gene match: 16. The table came from immunoSEQ multiplex PCR; TCRdb's copy has only in-frame clones and leaves some out. This sample yields 90,000 or so clones, of which 80% to 90% are seen a single time; 2.1% belongs to the top ten. This chain connects TRBV7-9 to TRBJ2-1; TRBD2 matches at 11 bases. Sequenced material: blood, taken after dendritic cell vaccination. This sequence was found in a human donor with glioblastoma. CDR3 nucleotides: TGTGCCAGCAGCCCTGTCCCGGGACTAGCGGCGGGGGGGTACAATGAGCAGTTCTTC. Its translation: CASSPVPGLAAGGYNEQFF.